The 24 T cell receptor beta chains reported below all come from one sample, sequenced in a study of tumor and adjacent non-tumor tissue in lung cancer. RNA was extracted from bulk tissue without any cell sorting. The library came from three nested PCR rounds adapted from ARM-PCR protocols. MiXCR was run by TCRdb on the multiplex PCR reads, yielding one entry per CDR3 protein. The sample lists 68,000 or so distinct CDR3 sequences, 50% to 60% occurring once. Material for sequencing was lung tumor tissue. The receptor set was obtained from a man aged 45-60 years with non-small cell lung cancer.

Details on this clonotype: One junction end does not reproduce the germline sequence, and a read error may be involved. The chain couples TRBV11-2 to TRBJ2-3, with D hard to call. The length of the CDR3 is 15 residues. The germline gives CDR1 SGHAT, CDR2 FQNNGV. The CDR3 DNA sequence: TGTGCCACCAGCTTAGATGCGCATCCCACAGATATGCAGTATTTT. Translation: CATSLDAHPTDMQYF.

In regard to this clonotype: A read error may produce the germline difference seen at one junction end. The chain carries TRBV11-3 and TRBJ2-3; D may match TRBD1 or TRBD2 (5 bases each). The CDR3 runs to 14 residues. Germline V lookup: CDR1 SGHNT, CDR2 YENEEA. This chain's CDR3 is CASSSRDALDTQYF. Here the CDR3 DNA reads TGTGCAAGCAGCTCCCGGGACGCCCTAGATACGCAGTATTTT.

Details on this clonotype: At one boundary the junction diverges from the germline segment, which might be a read error. The gene calls are TRBV6-2 or TRBV6-3 and TRBJ1-4; D is uncertain. This CDR3 spans 11 amino acids. Germline V gene sequence: CDR1 MNHEY, CDR2 SVGEGT. CDR3 in amino acids: CASSLVEILFF. For the CDR3, the DNA is TGTGCCAGCTCCTTGGTCGAAATACTGTTTTTT.

Details on this clonotype: This may come from a read error, since a much larger clone is one base off. The gene calls are TRBV30 and TRBJ1-2, with no clear D. The CDR3 runs to 12 residues. V was clipped by 4 bases and J by 8 bases, with 14 bases between them. The germline CDR1 and CDR2 sequences are GTSNPN and SVGIG (reference sequence). This CDR3 is CAWNTSLGGYTF. The DNA of the CDR3 is TGTGCCTGGAATACAAGCCTCGGGGGCTACACCTTC.

As to this clonotype: A read error may explain this, as a much larger clone is one base away. The chain couples TRBV6-5 to TRBJ1-5; D unresolved. The CDR3 length is 12 residues. CDR1 MNHEY and CDR2 SVGAGI come from the germline V gene. DNA for the CDR3: TGTGTCAGCAGTACTTACAATCAGCCCCAGCATTTT. Translation: CVSSTYNQPQHF.

Concerning this clonotype itself: The junction and the germline gene differ at one end; a read error may be behind it. The chain joins TRBV5-4 to TRBJ2-7, with D perhaps TRBD1 or TRBD2 (5 bases each). Germline CDR1 SGHNT, CDR2 YYREEE (reference sequence). CDR3 length: 14 residues. As DNA, the CDR3 is TGTGTCAGCAGCTCTGGGACGCTCGCGTACGAGCAGTACTTC. Its protein is CVSSSGTLAYEQYF. The full variable domain, its missing parts supplied by reference TRBV5-4 and TRBJ2-7, is ETGVTQSPTHLIKTRGQQVTLRCSSQSGHNTVSWYQQALGQGPQFIFQYYREEENGRGNFPPRFSGLQFPNYSSELNVNALELDDSALYLCVSSSGTLAYEQYFGPGTRLTVT.

This chain uses TRBV5-1 with TRBJ1-3; D is ambiguous. The CDR3 length is 16 residues. CDR1 is SGHRS, CDR2 YFSETQ, per germline. V gave up 2 bases and J gave up 4 bases, with 16 bases separating them. The CDR3 loop is CASSFLSCLGGNTIYF. Here the CDR3 DNA reads TGCGCCAGCAGCTTCCTCTCGTGCCTCGGAGGAAACACCATATATTTT.

This clonotype was observed many times. The rearrangement joins TRBV5-6 to TRBJ2-5; D might be TRBD2 (5 bases). The V gene's germline CDR1 is SGHDT and CDR2 YYEEEE. This CDR3 region has 13 residues. V gave up 2 bases and J gave up 1 base, with 6 bases separating them. This chain's CDR3 is CASSFAGQETQYF. CDR3 DNA: TGTGCCAGCAGCTTTGCGGGCCAAGAGACCCAGTACTTC. Full variable domain (missing parts from reference TRBV5-6 and TRBJ2-5): DAGVTQSPTHLIKTRGQQVTLRCSPKSGHDTVSWYQQALGQGPQFIFQYYEEEERQRGNFPDRFSGHQFPNYSSELNVNALLLGDSALYLCASSFAGQETQYFGPGTRLLVL.

This clonotype was seen many times. The chain couples TRBV28 to TRBJ1-1; a possible D gene is TRBD1 (5 bases). Trimming removed 4 bases from V and 4 bases from J, with 13 bases in between. The germline V gene encodes CDR1 MDHEN and CDR2 SYDVKM. This CDR3 comprises 14 residues. The CDR3 here is CASSSPGVGTEAFF. Here the CDR3 DNA reads TGTGCCAGCAGTTCCCCGGGGGTCGGCACTGAAGCTTTCTTT.

This clonotype has ten or more counts. A clone one base away is much larger, so this may be a read error. V is TRBV28 and J is TRBJ1-5; TRBD1 is a possible D gene (6 bases). Trimming removed 5 bases at V and 6 bases at J, with 20 bases between. This CDR3 has 16 residues. The germline gives CDR1 MDHEN, CDR2 SYDVKM. This CDR3 is CASSPRTSQGSQPQHF. In nucleotides, the CDR3 is TGTGCCAGCAGTCCCCGGACCTCCCAGGGGAGTCAGCCCCAGCATTTT.

This clonotype has a handful of counts. V is TRBV5-1 and J is TRBJ2-1; either TRBD1 or TRBD2 may supply D (5 bases each). The CDR3 contains 11 residues. Trimming pared 3 bases from V and 10 bases from J, leaving 8 bases between. CDR1 is SGHRS, CDR2 YFSETQ, per germline. The CDR3 bases are TGCGCCAGCAGCTGGGGACCGGAGCAGTTCTTC. Its protein product is CASSWGPEQFF.

A remark on this clonotype: Since no conserved phenylalanine or tryptophan closes the CDR3, a read error is the likely cause. The rearrangement uses TRBV11-2 and TRBJ2-2; the match to TRBD1 covers 9 bases. Germline CDR1 and CDR2: SGHAT and FQNNGV. This CDR3 region has 14 residues. Trimming removed 6 bases from V and 10 bases from J; junction bases left unmatched: 9. The CDR3 protein is CASRLDRGPVELFY. The CDR3 nucleotides are TGTGCCAGCAGACTGGACAGGGGTCCCGTGGAGCTGTTTTAT.

This clonotype has more than one count but fewer than ten. The J gene is TRBJ2-1, the V gene TRBV11-2; TRBD2 matches at 10 bases. J lost 9 bases, V lost 4 bases, and 24 bases had no gene match. Germline V gene lookup returns CDR1 SGHAT and CDR2 FQNNGV. The CDR3 runs to 20 residues. The CDR3 reads CASSSFGVTLAGPTYGEQFF. In nucleotides, the CDR3 is TGTGCCAGCAGCTCTTTTGGGGTAACACTAGCGGGGCCTACCTACGGTGAGCAGTTCTTC.

On this clonotype itself: Relative to the germline gene, one junction end is altered; a read error may explain this. The chain is built from TRBV2 and TRBJ2-7; TRBD1 aligns across 7 bases. The CDR3 runs 13 residues. Germline V gene data show CDR1 as SNHLY and CDR2 as FYNNEI. The CDR3 DNA reads TGTGCCAGCAGTCGACAGGGTGCCCACGAGCAATACTTC. It codes for CASSRQGAHEQYF.

As to this clonotype: A much larger clone lies a single base off, so this may be a read error. The J gene is TRBJ2-1, the V gene TRBV6-1, with D perhaps matching TRBD2 (6 bases). V lost 2 bases and J lost 16, with 18 bases in between. This CDR3 region has 13 residues. CDR1 MNHNS and CDR2 SASEGT come from the germline V gene. The CDR3 region is CASSEIGAEGRFF. CDR3 DNA: TGTGCCAGCAGTGAAATTGGGGCGGAGGGGCGATTCTTC.

This clonotype showed up just a few times. V usage is TRBV28 and J usage is TRBJ2-1; possibly TRBD1 for D (5 bases). This CDR3 region has 14 residues. Trimming left V 3 bases short and J 6 bases short, with 12 bases between. From germline, CDR1 is MDHEN and CDR2 SYDVKM. CDR3 loop: CASSLFAGPNEQFF. The CDR3 bases are TGTGCCAGCAGTTTGTTTGCAGGGCCCAATGAGCAGTTCTTC.

The V gene is TRBV28, the J gene TRBJ1-5, with 7 positions matching TRBD1. CDR3 length: 15 amino acids. The ends lost 3 bases at V and 3 bases at J; junction bases unmatched: 5. Germline assignment: CDR1 MDHEN and CDR2 SYDVKM. The CDR3, as DNA: TGTGCCAGCAGTTTCAAGGGGGCCTACAATCAGCCCCAGCATTTT. It specifies CASSFKGAYNQPQHF.

Of note for this clonotype: The CDR3 does not end in the conserved phenylalanine or tryptophan, so this is likely a read error. The limits of the CDR3 on the DNA are not certain, so only TCRdb's listed CDR3 is given. This rearrangement joins TRBV12-3 or TRBV12-4 to TRBJ2-1; the table assigns TRBD2, which was not confirmed against the DNA. The CDR3 has 15 amino acids, counting both end residues. The CDR3: CASSPSGSSYNGQFI.

V gene TRBV30 combines with J gene TRBJ1-5, with D possibly being TRBD1 (6 bases). This CDR3 comprises 14 residues. Germline V gene data show CDR1 as GTSNPN and CDR2 as SVGIG (reference sequence). The CDR3 DNA sequence: TGTGTCAGGAGTCAAGGGGGTAGTAATCAGCCCCAGCATTTT. Its translation is CVRSQGGSNQPQHF.

Comments on this clonotype: Since the CDR3 does not end with the conserved phenylalanine or tryptophan, this likely comes from a read error. V usage is TRBV6-2 or TRBV6-3 and J usage is TRBJ2-7; no firm D call. CDR1 is MNHEY, CDR2 SVGEGT, per germline. This CDR3 has 12 residues. The CDR3 DNA sequence: TGCGCCAGCAGTTACAACGGATACGAGCAGTACCTC. Translating gives CASSYNGYEQYL.

This chain uses TRBV5-4 with TRBJ1-1; D unresolved. From germline, CDR1 is SGHNT and CDR2 YYREEE (reference sequence). CDR3 length: 13 amino acids. CDR3 sequence reads: CVCSPDQNTEAFF. The CDR3 DNA is TGTGTCTGCAGCCCGGACCAGAACACTGAAGCTTTCTTT.

This clonotype has a count of ten or more. The chain links TRBV6-5 to TRBJ2-2, with 8 bases identical to TRBD2. Germline trimming cut 6 bases from V and 5 bases from J; bases unmatched to any gene: 8. There are 15 residues in the CDR3. Looked up from germline, CDR1 is MNHEY and CDR2 is SVGAGI. CDR3 residues: CASRTSGSGTGELFF. In nucleotides, the CDR3 is TGTGCCAGCAGGACGAGCGGGAGTGGGACCGGGGAGCTGTTTTTT.

This clonotype has just a few counts. V and J are TRBV7-2 and TRBJ2-2, with 8 nucleotides matching TRBD2. V lost 5 bases to trimming and J lost 6 bases; unmatched junction nucleotides: 5. The germline gives CDR1 SGHTA, CDR2 FQGNSA. This CDR3 is built from 14 residues. The CDR3 DNA follows: TGTGCCAGCAGCGCGGGACTAGGCGCCGGGGAGCTGTTTTTT. Amino acid sequence: CASSAGLGAGELFF.

This clonotype was seen ten or more times. This chain joins TRBV6-2 or TRBV6-3 and TRBJ2-3; 8 nucleotides match TRBD2. This CDR3 has 18 amino acids. Per the germline V gene, CDR1 is MNHEY and CDR2 is SVGEGT. After removal of 3 bases from V and 3 bases from J, the junction contained 14 bases not matched to a gene. The CDR3 sequence is CASSYPNPGLGQTDTQYF. CDR3 in DNA: TGTGCCAGCAGTTATCCGAACCCGGGACTAGGTCAGACAGATACGCAGTATTTT.